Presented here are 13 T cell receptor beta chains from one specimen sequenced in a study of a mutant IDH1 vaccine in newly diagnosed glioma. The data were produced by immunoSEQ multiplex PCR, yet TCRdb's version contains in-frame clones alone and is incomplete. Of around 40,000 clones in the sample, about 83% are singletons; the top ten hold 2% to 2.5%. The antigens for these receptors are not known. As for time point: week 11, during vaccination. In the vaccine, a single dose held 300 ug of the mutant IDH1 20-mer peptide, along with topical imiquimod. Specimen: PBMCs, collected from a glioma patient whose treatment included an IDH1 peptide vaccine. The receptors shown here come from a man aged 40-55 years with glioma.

The CDR3: CASSLVSGTYEQYF. The CDR3, as DNA: TGCGCCAGCAGCTTGGTTAGCGGAACCTACGAGCAGTACTTC. The chain joins TRBV5-1 to TRBJ2-7; a possible D gene is TRBD2 (6 bases). Germline V gives CDR1 SGHRS, CDR2 YFSETQ. Trimming left V 0 bases short and J 2 bases short, with 9 bases between. The CDR3 extends over 14 amino acids.

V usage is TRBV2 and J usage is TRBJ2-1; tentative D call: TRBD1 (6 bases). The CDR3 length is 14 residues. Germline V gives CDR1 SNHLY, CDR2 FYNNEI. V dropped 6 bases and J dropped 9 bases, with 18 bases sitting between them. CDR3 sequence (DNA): TGTGCCAGCAGCGACAGGATTCGGGCAAGTGAGCAGTTCTTC. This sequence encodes CASSDRIRASEQFF.

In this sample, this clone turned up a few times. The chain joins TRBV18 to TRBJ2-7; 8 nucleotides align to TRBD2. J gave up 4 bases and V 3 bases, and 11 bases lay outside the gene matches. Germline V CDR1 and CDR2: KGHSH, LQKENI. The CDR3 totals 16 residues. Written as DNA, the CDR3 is TGTGCCAGCTCACCTGCCTACCGGGAGGGCCCTTACGAGCAGTACTTC. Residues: CASSPAYREGPYEQYF.

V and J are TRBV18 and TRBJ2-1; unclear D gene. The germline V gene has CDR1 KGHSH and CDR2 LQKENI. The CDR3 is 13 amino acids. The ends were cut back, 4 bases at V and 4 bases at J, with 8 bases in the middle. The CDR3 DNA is TGTGCCAGCTCACTCCTGGATTACAATGAGCAGTTCTTC. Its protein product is CASSLLDYNEQFF.

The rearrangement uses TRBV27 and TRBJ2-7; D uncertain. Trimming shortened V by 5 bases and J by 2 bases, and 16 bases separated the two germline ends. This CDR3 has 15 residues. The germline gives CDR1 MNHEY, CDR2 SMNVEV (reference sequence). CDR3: CASSDPRGEAYEQYF. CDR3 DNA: TGTGCCAGCAGTGACCCGCGCGGAGAAGCCTACGAGCAGTACTTC.

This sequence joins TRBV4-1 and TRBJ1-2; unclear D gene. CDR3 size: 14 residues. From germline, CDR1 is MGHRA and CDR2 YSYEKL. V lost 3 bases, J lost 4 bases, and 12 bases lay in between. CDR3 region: CASSQNRKTYGYTF. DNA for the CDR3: TGCGCCAGCAGCCAGAACCGAAAGACCTATGGCTACACCTTC.

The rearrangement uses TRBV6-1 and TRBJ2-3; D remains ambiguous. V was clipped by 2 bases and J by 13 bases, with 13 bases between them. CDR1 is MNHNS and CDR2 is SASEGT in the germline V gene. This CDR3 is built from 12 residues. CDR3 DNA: TGTGCCAGCAGTGAATACCCCTCGTCCAAGTATTTT. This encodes CASSEYPSSKYF.

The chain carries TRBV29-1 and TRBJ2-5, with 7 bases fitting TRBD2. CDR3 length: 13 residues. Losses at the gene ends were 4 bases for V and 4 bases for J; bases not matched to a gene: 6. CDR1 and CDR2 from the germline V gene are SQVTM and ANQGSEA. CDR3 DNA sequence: TGCAGCGTTGTCCTGGGGGGGAGAGAGACCCAGTACTTC. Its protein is CSVVLGGRETQYF. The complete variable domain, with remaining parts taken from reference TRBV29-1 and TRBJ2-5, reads SAVISQKPSRDICQRGTSLTIQCQVDSQVTMMFWYRQQPGQSLTLIATANQGSEATYESGFVIDKFPISRPNLTFSTLTVSNMSPEDSSIYLCSVVLGGRETQYFGPGTRLLVL.

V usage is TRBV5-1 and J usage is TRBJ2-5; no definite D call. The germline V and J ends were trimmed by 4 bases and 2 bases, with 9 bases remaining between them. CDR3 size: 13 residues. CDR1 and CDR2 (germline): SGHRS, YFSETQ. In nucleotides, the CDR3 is TGCGCCAGCAGCCCCTTTGGTCAAGAGACCCAGTACTTC. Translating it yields CASSPFGQETQYF.

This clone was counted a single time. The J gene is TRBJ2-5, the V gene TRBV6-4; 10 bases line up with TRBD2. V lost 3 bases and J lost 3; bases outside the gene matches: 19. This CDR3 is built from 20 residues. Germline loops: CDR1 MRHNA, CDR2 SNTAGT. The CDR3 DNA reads TGTGCCAGCAGTGATTTAACCGGACTAGCGGTAACACCCGCAAAAGAGACCCAGTACTTC. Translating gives CASSDLTGLAVTPAKETQYF.

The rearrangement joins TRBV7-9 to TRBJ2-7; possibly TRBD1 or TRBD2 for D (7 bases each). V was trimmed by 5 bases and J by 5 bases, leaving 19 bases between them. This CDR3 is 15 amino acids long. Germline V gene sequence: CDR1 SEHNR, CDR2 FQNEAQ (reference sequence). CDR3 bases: TGTGCCAGCAGCCCCCAGGGGGGGGCAGGAGACGAGCAGTACTTC. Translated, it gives CASSPQGGAGDEQYF.

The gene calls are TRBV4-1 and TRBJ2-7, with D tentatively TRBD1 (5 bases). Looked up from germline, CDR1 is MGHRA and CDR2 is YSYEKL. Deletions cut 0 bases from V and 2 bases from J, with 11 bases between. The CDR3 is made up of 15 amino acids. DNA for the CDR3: TGCGCCAGCAGCCAAGATGTAGTGGACACCTACGAGCAGTACTTC. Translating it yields CASSQDVVDTYEQYF.

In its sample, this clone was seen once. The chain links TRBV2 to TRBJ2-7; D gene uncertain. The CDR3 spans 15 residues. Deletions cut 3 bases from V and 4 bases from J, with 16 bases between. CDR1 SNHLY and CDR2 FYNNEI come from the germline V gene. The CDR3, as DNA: TGTGCCAGCAGTGATCGACCCACCCGTGCGTACGAGCAGTACTTC. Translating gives CASSDRPTRAYEQYF.